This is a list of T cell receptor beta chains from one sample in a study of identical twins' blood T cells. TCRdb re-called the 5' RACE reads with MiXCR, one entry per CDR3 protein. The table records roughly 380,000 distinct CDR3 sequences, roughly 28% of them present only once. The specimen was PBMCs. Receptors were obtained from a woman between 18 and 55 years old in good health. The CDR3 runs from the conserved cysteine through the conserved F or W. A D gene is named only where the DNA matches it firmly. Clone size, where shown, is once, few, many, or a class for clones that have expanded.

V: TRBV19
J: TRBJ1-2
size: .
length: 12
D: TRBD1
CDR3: CASSMMTGGYTF
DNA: TGTGCCAGTAGTATGATGACAGGGGGCTACACCTTC

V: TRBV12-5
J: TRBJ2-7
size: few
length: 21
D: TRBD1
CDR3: CASGVFRPGQGYPWWSYEQYF
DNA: TGTGCTAGTGGTGTTTTCCGACCGGGACAGGGATACCCCTGGTGGTCCTACGAGCAGTACTTC

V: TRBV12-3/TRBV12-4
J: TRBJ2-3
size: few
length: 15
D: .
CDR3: CASSPTLGRADTQYF
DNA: TGTGCCAGCAGTCCTACTTTGGGACGGGCAGATACGCAGTATTTT

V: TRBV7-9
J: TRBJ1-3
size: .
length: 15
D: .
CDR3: CASSLRKGVGNTIYF
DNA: TGTGCCAGCAGCTTACGAAAAGGGGTCGGAAACACCATATATTTT

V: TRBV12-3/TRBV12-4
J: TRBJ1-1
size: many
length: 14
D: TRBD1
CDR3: CASSSQGLNTEAFF
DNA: TGTGCCAGCAGCTCACAGGGGTTGAACACTGAAGCTTTCTTT

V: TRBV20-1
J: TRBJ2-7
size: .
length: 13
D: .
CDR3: CSARASNSYEQYF
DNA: TGCAGTGCTAGAGCGTCTAATTCCTACGAGCAGTACTTC

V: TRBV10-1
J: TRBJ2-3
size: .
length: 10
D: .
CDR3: CASERDTQYF
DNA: TGCGCCAGCGAGCGGGATACGCAGTATTTT

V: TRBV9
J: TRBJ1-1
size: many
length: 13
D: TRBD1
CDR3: CASSVGTATEAFF
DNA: TGTGCCAGCAGCGTCGGGACAGCCACTGAAGCTTTCTTT

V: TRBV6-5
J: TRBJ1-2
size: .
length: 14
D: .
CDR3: CASRPRERPYGYTF
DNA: TGTGCCAGCAGACCCAGAGAGAGGCCCTATGGCTACACCTTC

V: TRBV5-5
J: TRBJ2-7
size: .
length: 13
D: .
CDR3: CASSRWDSYEQYF
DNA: TGTGCCAGCAGCCGTTGGGATTCTTACGAGCAGTACTTC

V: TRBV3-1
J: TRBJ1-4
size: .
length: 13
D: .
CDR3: CASSQGPLEKLFF
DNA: TGTGCCAGCAGCCAGGGACCCCTTGAAAAACTGTTTTTT

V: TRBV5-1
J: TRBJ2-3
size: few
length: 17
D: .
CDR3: CASSLLPFYSVADTQYF
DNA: TGCGCCAGCAGCTTGCTGCCCTTCTATTCTGTCGCAGATACGCAGTATTTT

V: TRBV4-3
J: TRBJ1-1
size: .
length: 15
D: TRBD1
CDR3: CASSRTTGGYTEAFF
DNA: TGCGCCAGCAGCCGAACGACAGGGGGGTACACTGAAGCTTTCTTT

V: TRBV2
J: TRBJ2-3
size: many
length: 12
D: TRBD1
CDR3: CASGQGADTQYF
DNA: TGTGCCAGTGGACAGGGGGCAGATACGCAGTATTTT

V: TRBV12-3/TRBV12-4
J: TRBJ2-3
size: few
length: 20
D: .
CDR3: CASSLGLGQGNEWDTDTQYF
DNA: TGTGCCAGCAGTTTAGGCTTGGGGCAGGGCAATGAGTGGGACACAGATACGCAGTATTTT

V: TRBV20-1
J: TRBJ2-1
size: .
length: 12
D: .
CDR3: CSASADHNEHFF
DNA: TGCAGTGCTAGTGCGGACCACAATGAGCATTTCTTC

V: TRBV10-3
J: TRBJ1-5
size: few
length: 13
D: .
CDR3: CAISETTNQPQHF
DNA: TGTGCCATCAGTGAGACAACCAATCAGCCCCAGCATTTT